Listed below are T cell receptor beta chains from one sample, sequenced in a study of vaccination and CD4 T cells after COVID-19. No antigen is known for these receptors. TCRdb itself ran the PCR reads through MiXCR, one entry per CDR3 protein. The sample shows 15,000 to 20,000 distinct CDR3 sequences, over 45% of them seen only once. The sample was CD4+ T cells from blood, cultured in vitro. Receptors originate from a human donor who had recovered from COVID-19. CDR3s include the opening cysteine and the closing phenylalanine or tryptophan. The D gene is left open where the match is weak. Size is stated for part of the rows, as once, few or many counts, or as a class when the clone is expanded.

D gene	V gene	J gene	clone size	CDR3 protein	CDR3 DNA
NA	TRBV28	TRBJ1-2	medium-sized	CASSLGAHYGYTF	TGTGCCAGCAGTTTAGGGGCTCACTATGGCTACACCTTC
NA	TRBV30	TRBJ1-5	few	CAWSSTGFQPQHF	TGTGCCTGGAGTTCCACAGGGTTTCAGCCCCAGCATTTT
NA	TRBV2	TRBJ2-1	once	CASSDGLSSYNEQFF	TGTGCCAGCAGTGACGGATTAAGCTCCTACAATGAGCAGTTCTTC
NA	TRBV15	TRBJ1-3	few	CATSRDGLADSGNTIYF	TGTGCCACCAGCAGAGATGGTTTAGCAGACTCTGGAAACACCATATATTTT
NA	TRBV6-5	TRBJ1-5	few	CASSYSQGGNQPQHF	TGTGCCAGCAGTTACTCACAGGGAGGTAATCAGCCCCAGCATTTT
NA	TRBV11-3	TRBJ2-3	NA	CASSPGGSGTDTQYF	TGTGCCAGCAGCCCCGGGGGTAGCGGCACAGATACGCAGTATTTT
NA	TRBV21-1	TRBJ1-2	NA	CASRTGRGNYGYTF	TGTGCCAGCAGGACAGGGCGAGGTAACTATGGCTACACCTTC
NA	TRBV10-3	TRBJ1-1	NA	CATSRAGNSDTEAFF	TGTGCCACGTCAAGGGCAGGGAATTCGGACACTGAAGCTTTCTTT
TRBD1	TRBV7-9	TRBJ2-3	few	CASSRDRVADTQYF	TGTGCCAGCAGCCGGGACAGGGTGGCAGATACGCAGTATTTT
TRBD1	TRBV10-3	TRBJ1-2	few	CAISGGTGNNTTTLWLQGTF	TGTGCCATCAGTGGAGGGACAGGGAATAACACCACTACTCTATGGCTACAAGGAACCTTC
NA	TRBV4-1	TRBJ1-1	NA	CASSHLFHRNTEAFF	TGCGCCAGCAGCCACCTTTTTCACCGGAACACTGAAGCTTTCTTT
NA	TRBV20-1	TRBJ1-5	NA	CSARDPGYSNQPQHF	TGCAGTGCTAGAGATCCCGGGTACAGCAATCAGCCCCAGCATTTT
NA	TRBV20-1	TRBJ1-1	NA	CSARKDRNTEAFF	TGCAGTGCTAGAAAGGACAGGAACACTGAAGCTTTCTTT
TRBD1	TRBV19	TRBJ1-1	NA	CASRLQGVYTEAFF	TGTGCCAGTAGACTACAGGGGGTATACACTGAAGCTTTCTTT
NA	TRBV27	TRBJ2-7	NA	CASSLSDFRDTGSYEQYF	TGTGCCAGCAGTTTATCTGACTTCCGGGACACCGGCTCCTACGAGCAGTACTTC
NA	TRBV6-1	TRBJ1-5	few	CASGSGGNQPQHF	TGTGCCAGCGGAAGCGGAGGCAATCAGCCCCAGCATTTT
NA	TRBV6-1	TRBJ2-1	NA	CASSPDRRGYNEQFF	TGTGCCAGCAGCCCTGACAGAAGAGGCTACAATGAGCAGTTCTTC
TRBD1	TRBV20-1	TRBJ1-4	NA	CSALQGVNEKLFF	TGCAGTGCCTTACAGGGGGTTAACGAAAAACTGTTTTTT
NA	TRBV10-3	TRBJ2-3	few	CASRTERVTSDTQYF	TGTGCCTCCCGGACGGAACGCGTTACATCAGATACGCAGTATTTT
TRBD1	TRBV30	TRBJ1-5	few	CAWSGTGNRPQHF	TGTGCCTGGAGTGGGACAGGGAATCGGCCCCAGCATTTT
NA	TRBV2	TRBJ1-2	NA	CASSEPTPAYGYTF	TGTGCCAGCAGTGAACCAACTCCCGCCTATGGCTACACCTTC
TRBD2	TRBV19	TRBJ2-2	NA	CASSTRLAPGELFF	TGTGCCAGTAGTACACGACTAGCGCCCGGGGAGCTGTTTTTT
NA	TRBV7-2	TRBJ2-1	NA	CASSPSAYNEQFF	TGTGCCAGCAGCCCGAGTGCGTACAATGAGCAGTTCTTC
NA	TRBV10-3	TRBJ2-5	NA	CAISETKGSGETQYF	TGTGCCATCAGCGAGACAAAGGGGTCTGGGGAGACCCAGTACTTC
NA	TRBV20-1	TRBJ2-5	NA	CSARDHGTQETQYF	TGCAGTGCTAGAGATCATGGAACCCAAGAGACCCAGTACTTC
TRBD1	TRBV19	TRBJ1-2	NA	CASSIDRGQGVNGYTF	TGTGCCAGTAGTATAGACCGGGGACAGGGGGTGAACGGCTACACCTTC
NA	TRBV30	TRBJ1-2	NA	CAWSVALYGYTF	TGTGCCTGGAGTGTAGCCCTCTATGGCTACACCTTC
NA	TRBV28	TRBJ1-5	NA	CASSRGRNQPQHF	TGTGCCAGCAGTAGGGGCAGAAATCAGCCCCAGCATTTT
TRBD1	TRBV10-3	TRBJ2-3	NA	CAIRGRTGGSADTQYF	TGTGCCATCAGAGGTAGGACAGGGGGTTCAGCAGATACGCAGTATTTT
TRBD1	TRBV7-9	TRBJ1-6	few	CASSKTRDSNSPLHF	TGTGCCAGCAGCAAAACCCGGGACAGTAATTCACCCCTCCACTTT
NA	TRBV7-6	TRBJ1-1	NA	CASSGYRRGTEAFF	TGTGCCAGCAGCGGGTACCGGAGGGGTACTGAAGCTTTCTTT
TRBD1	TRBV7-3	TRBJ2-1	NA	CASSSRSGQYEQFF	TGTGCCAGCAGCTCTCGATCGGGACAGTATGAGCAGTTCTTC
NA	TRBV20-1	TRBJ2-7	few	CSARWTGQGLVEQYF	TGCAGTGCCAGGTGGACTGGGCAGGGTCTGGTCGAGCAGTACTTC
NA	TRBV30	TRBJ2-1	NA	CAWSVVTGRTGVRGYNEQFF	TGTGCCTGGAGTGTAGTCACTGGAAGGACTGGCGTCAGGGGATACAATGAGCAGTTCTTC
NA	TRBV7-9	TRBJ1-1	few	CASSSVASDTEAFF	TGTGCCAGCAGCTCCGTCGCGAGTGACACTGAAGCTTTCTTT
NA	TRBV7-3	TRBJ1-1	NA	CASSLIGSTEAFF	TGTGCCAGCAGCTTAATAGGGAGTACTGAAGCTTTCTTT
NA	TRBV30	TRBJ1-5	NA	CAWSKGLGQPQHF	TGTGCCTGGAGTAAGGGTTTGGGGCAGCCCCAGCATTTT
NA	TRBV5-4	TRBJ1-1	NA	CASSLVLGEAEAFF	TGTGCCAGCAGCTTGGTTCTGGGGGAGGCTGAAGCTTTCTTT
NA	TRBV10-2	TRBJ2-7	once	CASGFGGSYEQYF	TGCGCCAGCGGCTTCGGGGGCTCCTACGAGCAGTACTTC
NA	TRBV12-5	TRBJ1-5	NA	CASGLVDRHQPQHF	TGTGCTAGTGGTTTGGTAGACAGGCATCAGCCCCAGCATTTT
NA	TRBV27	TRBJ2-5	few	CASSQRRQETQYF	TGTGCCAGCAGTCAAAGACGGCAAGAGACCCAGTACTTC
TRBD1	TRBV28	TRBJ2-7	NA	CASNQGTVLNEQYF	TGTGCCAGCAATCAGGGGACAGTACTGAACGAGCAGTACTTC
TRBD1	TRBV28	TRBJ2-5	NA	CASSFRGSWETQYF	TGTGCCAGCAGTTTCAGGGGGTCTTGGGAGACCCAGTACTTC
NA	TRBV28	TRBJ1-5	few	CASMGGNQPQHF	TGTGCCAGCATGGGGGGGAATCAGCCCCAGCATTTT
TRBD1	TRBV20-1	TRBJ2-7	few	CSARDHHRGLYEQYF	TGCAGTGCTAGAGATCATCATAGGGGGCTTTACGAGCAGTACTTC